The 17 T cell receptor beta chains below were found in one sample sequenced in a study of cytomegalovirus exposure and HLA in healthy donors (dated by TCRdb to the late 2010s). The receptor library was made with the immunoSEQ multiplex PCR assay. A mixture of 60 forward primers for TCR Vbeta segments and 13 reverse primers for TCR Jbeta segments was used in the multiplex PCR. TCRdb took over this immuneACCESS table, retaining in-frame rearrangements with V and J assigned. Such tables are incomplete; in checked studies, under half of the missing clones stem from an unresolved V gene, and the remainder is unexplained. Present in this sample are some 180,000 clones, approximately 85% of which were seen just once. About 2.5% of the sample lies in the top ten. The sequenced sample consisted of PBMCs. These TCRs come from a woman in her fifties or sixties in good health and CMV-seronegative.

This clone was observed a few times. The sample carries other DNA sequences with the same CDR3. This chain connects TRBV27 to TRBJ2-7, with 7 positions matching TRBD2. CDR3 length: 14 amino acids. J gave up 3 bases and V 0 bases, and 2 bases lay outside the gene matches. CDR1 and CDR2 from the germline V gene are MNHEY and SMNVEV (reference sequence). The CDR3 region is CASSLSGTNYEQYF. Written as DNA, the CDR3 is TGTGCCAGCAGTTTATCAGGGACTAACTACGAGCAGTACTTC.

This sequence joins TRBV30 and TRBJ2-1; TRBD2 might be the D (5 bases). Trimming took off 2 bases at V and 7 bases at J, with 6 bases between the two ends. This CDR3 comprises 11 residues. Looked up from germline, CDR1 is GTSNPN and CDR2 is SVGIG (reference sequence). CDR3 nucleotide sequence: TGTGCCTGGAGTAGGGAGAATGAGCAGTTCTTC. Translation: CAWSRENEQFF.

Here the CDR3 reads CATSRAKTGQGLKSNQPQHF. CDR3 bases: TGTGCCACCAGCAGAGCGAAGACGGGACAGGGTCTGAAAAGCAATCAGCCCCAGCATTTT. The chain couples TRBV15 to TRBJ1-5; 9 nucleotides line up with TRBD1. Germline V gives CDR1 LNHNV, CDR2 YYDKDF (reference sequence). The CDR3 sequence is 20 residues long. Trimming removed 1 base from V and 1 base from J; junction bases left unmatched: 14.

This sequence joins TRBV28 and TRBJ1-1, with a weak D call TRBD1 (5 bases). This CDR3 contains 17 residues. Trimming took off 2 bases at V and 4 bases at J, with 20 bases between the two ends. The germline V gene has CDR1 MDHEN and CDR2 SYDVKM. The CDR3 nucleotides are TGTGCCAGCAGTTTACCCTTCTCGGACCTAAGGGGCACTGAAGCTTTCTTT. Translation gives CASSLPFSDLRGTEAFF. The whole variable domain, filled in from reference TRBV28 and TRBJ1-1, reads DVKVTQSSRYLVKRTGEKVFLECVQDMDHENMFWYRQDPGLGLRLIYFSYDVKMKEKGDIPEGYSVSREKKERFSLILESASTNQTSMYLCASSLPFSDLRGTEAFFGQGTRLTVV.

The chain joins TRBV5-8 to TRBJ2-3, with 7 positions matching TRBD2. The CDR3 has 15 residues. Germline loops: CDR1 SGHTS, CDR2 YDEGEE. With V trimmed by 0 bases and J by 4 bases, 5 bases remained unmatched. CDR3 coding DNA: TGTGCCAGCAGCTTGGGACTAGCAATCGCAGATACGCAGTATTTT. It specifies CASSLGLAIADTQYF.

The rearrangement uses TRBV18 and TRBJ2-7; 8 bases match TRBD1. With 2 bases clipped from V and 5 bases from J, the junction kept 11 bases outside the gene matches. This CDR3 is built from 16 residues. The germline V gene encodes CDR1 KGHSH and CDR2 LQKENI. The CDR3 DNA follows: TGTGCCAGCTCACCATTGGACAGGGCCCCCAAGGACGAGCAGTACTTC. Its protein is CASSPLDRAPKDEQYF.

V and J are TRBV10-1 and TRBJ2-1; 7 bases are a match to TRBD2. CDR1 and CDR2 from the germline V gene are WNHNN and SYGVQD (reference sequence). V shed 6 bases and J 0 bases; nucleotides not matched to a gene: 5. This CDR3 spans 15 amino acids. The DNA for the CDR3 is TGCGCCAGCAGCGTACGGGAGGCCTCCTACAATGAGCAGTTCTTC. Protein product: CASSVREASYNEQFF.

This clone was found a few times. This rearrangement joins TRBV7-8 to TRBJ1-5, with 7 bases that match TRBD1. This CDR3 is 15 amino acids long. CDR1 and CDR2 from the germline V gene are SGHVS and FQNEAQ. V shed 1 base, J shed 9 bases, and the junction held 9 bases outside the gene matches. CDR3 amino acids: CASSLGGAGGGPQHF. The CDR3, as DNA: TGTGCCAGCAGCTTAGGAGGGGCAGGGGGTGGGCCCCAGCATTTT.

CDR3 nucleotide sequence: TGTGCCAGCAGCCCAGCGATCCTCTACAATGAGCAGTTCTTC. It translates to CASSPAILYNEQFF. The chain employs TRBV7-2 and TRBJ2-1; D unresolved. The CDR3 is made up of 14 amino acids. Trimming pared 5 bases from V and 3 bases from J, leaving 11 bases between. The germline V gene has CDR1 SGHTA and CDR2 FQGNSA.

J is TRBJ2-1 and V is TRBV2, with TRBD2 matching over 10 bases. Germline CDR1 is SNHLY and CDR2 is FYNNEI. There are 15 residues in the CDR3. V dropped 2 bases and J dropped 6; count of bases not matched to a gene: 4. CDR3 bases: TGTGCCAGCAGTGAAACTAGCGGGACCTTCAATGAGCAGTTCTTC. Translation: CASSETSGTFNEQFF.

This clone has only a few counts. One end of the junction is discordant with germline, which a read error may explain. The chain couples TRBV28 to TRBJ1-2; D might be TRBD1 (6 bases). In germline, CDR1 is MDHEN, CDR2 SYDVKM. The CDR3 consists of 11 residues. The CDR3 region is CASRRWGPASF. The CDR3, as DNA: TGTGCCAGCAGGAGGTGGGGGCCCGCATCCTTC.

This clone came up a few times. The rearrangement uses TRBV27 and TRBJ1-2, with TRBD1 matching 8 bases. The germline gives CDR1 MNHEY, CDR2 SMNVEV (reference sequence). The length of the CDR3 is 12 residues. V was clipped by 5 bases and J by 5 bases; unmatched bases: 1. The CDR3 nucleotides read TGTGCCAGCAGTAGACAGGGGTATGGCTACACCTTC. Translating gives CASSRQGYGYTF.

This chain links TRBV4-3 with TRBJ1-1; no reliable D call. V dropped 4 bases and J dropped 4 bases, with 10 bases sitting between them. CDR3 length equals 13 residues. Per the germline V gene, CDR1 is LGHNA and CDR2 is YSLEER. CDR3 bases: TGCGCCAGCAGCCTTAACCGGGGCACTGAAGCTTTCTTT. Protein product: CASSLNRGTEAFF.

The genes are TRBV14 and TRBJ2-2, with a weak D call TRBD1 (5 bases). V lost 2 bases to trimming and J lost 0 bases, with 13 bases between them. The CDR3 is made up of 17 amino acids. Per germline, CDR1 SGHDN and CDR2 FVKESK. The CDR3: CASSQYPRAANTGELFF. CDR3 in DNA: TGTGCCAGCAGCCAATACCCCAGGGCCGCGAACACCGGGGAGCTGTTTTTT.

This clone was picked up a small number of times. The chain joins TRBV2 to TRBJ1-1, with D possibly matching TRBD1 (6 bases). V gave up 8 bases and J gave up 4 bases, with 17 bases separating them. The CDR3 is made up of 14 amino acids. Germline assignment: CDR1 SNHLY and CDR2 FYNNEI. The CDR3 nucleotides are TGTGCCAGCGTATACAGGGAGAGGAGCACTGAAGCTTTCTTT. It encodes CASVYRERSTEAFF.

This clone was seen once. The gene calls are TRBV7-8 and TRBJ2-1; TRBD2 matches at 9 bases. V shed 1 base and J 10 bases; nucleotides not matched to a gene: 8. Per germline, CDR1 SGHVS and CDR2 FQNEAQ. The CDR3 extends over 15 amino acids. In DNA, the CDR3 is TGTGCCAGCAGCTTAGTAGCTAGCGGGACTACAGAGCAGTTCTTC. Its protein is CASSLVASGTTEQFF.

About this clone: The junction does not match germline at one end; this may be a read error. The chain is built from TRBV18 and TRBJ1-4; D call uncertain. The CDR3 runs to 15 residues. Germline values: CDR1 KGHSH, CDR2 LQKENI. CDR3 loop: CASSPRGVKDEELFF. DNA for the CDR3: TGTGCCAGCTCACCACGAGGAGTGAAAGATGAAGAACTGTTTTTT. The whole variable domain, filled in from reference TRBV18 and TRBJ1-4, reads NAGVMQNPRHLVRRRGQEARLRCSPMKGHSHVYWYRQLPEEGLKFMVYLQKENIIDESGMPKERFSAEFPKEGPSILRIQQVVRGDSAAYFCASSPRGVKDEELFFGSGTQLSVL.